These 27 T cell receptor beta chains share one sample of origin, sequenced in a study of response to subunit inactivated influenza vaccine (dated by TCRdb to 2016 to 2019). Libraries were made using RT-PCR. Sequencing used an Illumina HiSeq 2500. TCRdb reran the public reads through fastp at Q25 and MiXCR, keeping productive beta chains. Every CDR3 protein is listed once, alongside the most common genes and DNA of its rows. Counted in this sample were more than 500,000 distinct CDR3 sequences; about 11% of them appeared once. Of the sample, 9.5% to 12% is held by the ten largest clones. The same specimen was also included in a second study, on T cells expressing NK-cell markers. The second study's authors report: TCR beta cDNA libraries were prepared using 5'RACE template switching, which introduced a universal primer site and unique molecular identifiers.

Sample: PBMCs from blood, taken on the day of vaccination. These receptors all stem from a man aged 45-60 years who received an inactivated influenza vaccine. Donor details come from another sample of the same person, matched by shared clones.

The J gene is TRBJ1-3, the V gene TRBV10-3, with 8 bases fitting TRBD1. The CDR3 runs 16 residues. The trim removed 9 bases at V and 0 bases at J, leaving 10 bases unmatched. Germline V gene data show CDR1 as ENHRY and CDR2 as SYGVKD. The CDR3 loop is CAMGTDRASSGNTIYF. CDR3 nucleotides: TGTGCCATGGGGACGGACAGGGCCAGCTCTGGAAACACCATATATTTT.

Here the CDR3 reads CSAKLTANQPQHF. As DNA, the CDR3 is TGCAGTGCTAAATTGACAGCGAATCAGCCCCAGCATTTT. The chain couples TRBV20-1 to TRBJ1-5, with TRBD1 as a possible D gene (5 bases). Deletions cut 4 bases from V and 4 bases from J, with 11 bases between. The CDR3 has 13 residues. From germline, CDR1 is DFQATT and CDR2 SNEGSKA (reference sequence).

The chain joins TRBV13 to TRBJ2-1; maybe TRBD2 (7 bases). The germline CDR1 and CDR2 sequences are PRHDT and FYEKMQ (reference sequence). The CDR3 consists of 16 residues. Trimming pared 5 bases from V and 5 bases from J, leaving 19 bases between. This CDR3 is CASSDRGGWKDNEQFF. For the CDR3, the DNA is TGTGCCAGCAGCGATAGGGGGGGCTGGAAGGACAATGAGCAGTTCTTC.

In this sample, this clonotype turned up many times. The CDR3 spells CASSILGGQSYEQYF. In nucleotides, the CDR3 is TGTGCCAGCAGCATACTGGGTGGCCAATCCTACGAGCAGTACTTC. The V gene is TRBV6-2 or TRBV6-3, the J gene TRBJ2-7; no firm D call. The CDR3 loop spans 15 amino acids. The germline CDR1 and CDR2 sequences are MNHEY and SVGEGT. Trimming shortened V by 6 bases and J by 1 base, and 16 bases separated the two germline ends.

This sequence joins TRBV24-1 and TRBJ2-1; D possibly corresponds to TRBD1 (6 bases). Trimming removed 7 bases from V and 9 bases from J, with 18 bases in between. Germline V CDR1 and CDR2: KGHDR, SFDVKD. The CDR3 runs 14 residues. The CDR3 loop is CATSPHRALGEQFF. Here the CDR3 DNA reads TGTGCCACCAGCCCGCACAGGGCTTTGGGTGAGCAGTTCTTC.

This clonotype occurred a few times. The rearrangement uses TRBV27 and TRBJ2-7, with D perhaps TRBD1 (6 bases). V was clipped by 3 bases and J by 6 bases, with 15 bases between them. This CDR3 is built from 14 residues. Germline V gene sequence: CDR1 MNHEY, CDR2 SMNVEV (reference sequence). Written as DNA, the CDR3 is TGTGCCAGCAGTTTGGGCATCAGGGGAATCGAGCAGTACTTC. Amino acid sequence: CASSLGIRGIEQYF.

This clonotype was seen ten or more times. The chain recombines TRBV12-3 or TRBV12-4 with TRBJ2-7; weak D call: TRBD2 (6 bases). V shed 3 bases and J shed 6 bases, with 9 bases lying between them. This CDR3 spans 12 amino acids. The DNA of the CDR3 is TGTGCCAGCAGTTTCTTGGGACTCGAGCAGTACTTC. It specifies CASSFLGLEQYF.

This clonotype was recorded a few times. The chain is built from TRBV14 and TRBJ2-1; TRBD1 matches 7 bases. The CDR3 is made up of 15 amino acids. The germline V gene encodes CDR1 SGHDN and CDR2 FVKESK. V gave up 1 base and J gave up 9 bases; unmatched junction bases: 9. The CDR3 DNA follows: TGTGCCAGCAGCCAAGGTGGGACAGTCAGGGGTGAGCAGTTCTTC. It encodes CASSQGGTVRGEQFF.

V is TRBV5-1 and J is TRBJ2-2; 7 bases line up with TRBD1. Per germline, CDR1 SGHRS and CDR2 YFSETQ. CDR3 length equals 16 residues. V lost 4 bases and J lost 4; bases outside the gene matches: 10. The CDR3 bases are TGCGCCAGCAGCAGACAGACAGGGTCTCGCACCGGGGAGCTGTTTTTT. Translated: CASSRQTGSRTGELFF.

The chain links TRBV10-1 to TRBJ2-3, with 11 positions matching TRBD2. The germline gives CDR1 WNHNN, CDR2 SYGVQD (reference sequence). The trim removed 6 bases at V and 4 bases at J, leaving 6 bases unmatched. The CDR3 has 15 residues. DNA for the CDR3: TGCGCCAGCAGCCCGACTAGCGGGGCATCAGATACGCAGTATTTT. This codes for CASSPTSGASDTQYF.

This clonotype appeared a few times. This chain uses TRBV6-5 with TRBJ2-5; unclear D gene. The CDR3 has 14 amino acids. V dropped 0 bases and J dropped 0 bases, with 5 bases sitting between them. Germline V gene sequence: CDR1 MNHEY, CDR2 SVGAGI. CDR3 sequence: CASSYSWYQETQYF. In DNA form, the CDR3 reads TGTGCCAGCAGTTACTCTTGGTACCAAGAGACCCAGTACTTC.

The J gene is TRBJ2-7, the V gene TRBV7-2; unclear D gene. The germline V gene encodes CDR1 SGHTA and CDR2 FQGNSA. The CDR3 covers 15 residues. Trimming left V 2 bases short and J 3 bases short, with 14 bases between. The CDR3 here is CASSLFPGESYEQYF. DNA for the CDR3: TGTGCCAGCAGCTTATTCCCAGGCGAAAGCTACGAGCAGTACTTC.

The chain recombines TRBV5-1 with TRBJ2-2; 7 bases match TRBD1. The CDR3 contains 15 residues. V dropped 3 bases and J dropped 4; count of bases not matched to a gene: 6. Germline V CDR1 and CDR2: SGHRS, YFSETQ. CDR3 coding DNA: TGCGCCAGCAGCTCCCTGGGGGACAGCACCGGGGAGCTGTTTTTT. It specifies CASSSLGDSTGELFF.

This clonotype appeared many times. The chain combines TRBV9 with TRBJ2-7, with D unclear. The CDR3 spans 15 residues. CDR1 and CDR2 from the germline V gene are SGDLS and YYNGEE. Trimming took 0 bases from V and 4 from J, leaving 14 bases between them. As DNA, the CDR3 is TGTGCCAGCAGCGTAGGAGGCGGCCGTAATTACGAGCAGTACTTC. This sequence encodes CASSVGGGRNYEQYF. The full variable domain, its missing parts supplied by reference TRBV9 and TRBJ2-7, is DSGVTQTPKHLITATGQRVTLRCSPRSGDLSVYWYQQSLDQGLQFLIQYYNGEERAKGNILERFSAQQFPDLHSELNLSSLELGDSALYFCASSVGGGRNYEQYFGPGTRLTVT.

This clonotype has just a few counts. The J gene is TRBJ2-3, the V gene TRBV2; D might be TRBD1 (5 bases). Germline V lookup: CDR1 SNHLY, CDR2 FYNNEI. Trimming shortened V by 7 bases and J by 6 bases, and 5 bases separated the two germline ends. The CDR3 totals 10 residues. CDR3 coding DNA: TGTGCCAGCAAGGGGGATACGCAGTATTTT. Translation gives CASKGDTQYF.

This clonotype turned up a few times. This chain joins TRBV10-3 and TRBJ2-1; 7 bases map to TRBD1. With V trimmed by 4 bases and J by 0 bases, 3 bases remained unmatched. Germline-derived CDR1 and CDR2 are ENHRY and SYGVKD. The CDR3 extends over 15 amino acids. This chain's CDR3 is CAISGGDSSYNEQFF. The CDR3 DNA reads as TGTGCCATCAGTGGAGGGGACAGCTCCTACAATGAGCAGTTCTTC.

The chain is built from TRBV15 and TRBJ1-3, with D tentatively TRBD1 (5 bases). The CDR3 loop spans 15 amino acids. CDR1 is LNHNV, CDR2 YYDKDF, per germline (reference sequence). Between the trimmed V and J ends, which lost 1 base and 6 bases, there was a span of 13 bases. CDR3 in DNA: TGTGCCACCAGCAGAGCTGCCGGGGGAGAAAACACCATATATTTT. Translating gives CATSRAAGGENTIYF.

This clonotype has a count of ten or more. The chain uses TRBV7-2 and TRBJ2-7, with D possibly called TRBD1 or TRBD2 (5 bases each). There are 14 residues in the CDR3. Trimming pared 5 bases from V and 3 bases from J, leaving 14 bases between. CDR1 is SGHTA, CDR2 FQGNSA, per germline. The chain's CDR3 is CASSERTGHYEQYF. The CDR3 nucleotides are TGTGCCAGCAGCGAACGGACTGGACACTACGAGCAGTACTTC.

The chain combines TRBV4-1 with TRBJ2-7; D tentatively reads TRBD1 or TRBD2 (5 bases each). V was trimmed by 1 base and J by 6 bases, leaving 10 bases between them. Looked up from germline, CDR1 is MGHRA and CDR2 is YSYEKL. The CDR3 totals 13 residues. The CDR3 DNA follows: TGCGCCAGCAGCCAAGTCGTGGGGGTCGAGCAGTACTTC. It codes for CASSQVVGVEQYF.

This clonotype has only a few counts. V is TRBV6-5 and J is TRBJ2-1, with TRBD2 matching over 8 bases. The J segment lost 6 bases and the V segment lost 4 bases, leaving 8 bases of the junction unmatched. The germline V gene encodes CDR1 MNHEY and CDR2 SVGAGI. The CDR3 loop spans 15 amino acids. CDR3 DNA sequence: TGTGCCAGCAGTTTACTAGCGGACCCATTCAATGAGCAGTTCTTC. Amino acid sequence: CASSLLADPFNEQFF.

This chain connects TRBV12-3 or TRBV12-4 to TRBJ2-3; the D gene is possibly TRBD1 (6 bases). This CDR3 spans 16 amino acids. Trimming left V 2 bases short and J 8 bases short, with 20 bases between. The CDR3 protein is CASSLSGGPAVTTQYF. In DNA, the CDR3 is TGTGCCAGCAGTTTAAGTGGGGGCCCAGCGGTGACTACGCAGTATTTT.

This clonotype was detected only a few times. The chain employs TRBV12-3 or TRBV12-4 and TRBJ2-7; 9 positions match TRBD1. CDR3 size: 16 residues. V lost 0 bases to trimming and J lost 4 bases; unmatched junction nucleotides: 7. CDR3 in amino acids: CASSLALGTGLYEQYF. The CDR3, as DNA: TGTGCCAGCAGTTTAGCGCTCGGGACAGGGTTATACGAGCAGTACTTC.

The V call is TRBV29-1, the J call TRBJ2-5, with D possibly being TRBD2 (6 bases). CDR1 is SQVTM, CDR2 ANQGSEA, per germline. V gave up 6 bases and J gave up 5 bases, with 16 bases separating them. The length of the CDR3 is 13 residues. The CDR3 DNA reads TGCAGCGTAAGGGGACTCGTAAGGGAGACCCAGTACTTC. Its protein is CSVRGLVRETQYF.

The rearrangement joins TRBV4-3 to TRBJ2-1; D gene ambiguous. The V end was cut by 2 bases, the J end by 6 bases, with 11 bases between. Germline V gene lookup returns CDR1 LGHNA and CDR2 YSLEER. CDR3 length equals 14 residues. CDR3 nucleotides: TGCGCCAGCAGCCAATACGGTAGAATCAATGAGCAGTTCTTC. The encoded protein is CASSQYGRINEQFF.

V usage is TRBV5-1 and J usage is TRBJ2-5; D is unclear. This CDR3 is built from 14 residues. Trimming removed 4 bases from V and 0 bases from J, with 10 bases in between. Germline V gene data show CDR1 as SGHRS and CDR2 as YFSETQ. The CDR3 here is CASSTTQYQETQYF. CDR3 in DNA: TGCGCCAGCAGCACCACACAGTACCAAGAGACCCAGTACTTC. Combining the CDR3 with reference TRBV5-1 and TRBJ2-5 gives the whole variable domain KAGVTQTPRYLIKTRGQQVTLSCSPISGHRSVSWYQQTPGQGLQFLFEYFSETQRNKGNFPGRFSGRQFSNSRSEMNVSTLELGDSALYLCASSTTQYQETQYFGPGTRLLVL.

This clonotype turned up a few times. The DNA for the CDR3 is TGTGCCTGGAGTGTACCCGGGGGTGGCTATGGCTACACCTTC. Amino acid sequence: CAWSVPGGGYGYTF. The V and J genes are TRBV30 and TRBJ1-2; weak D call: TRBD1 (5 bases). Per germline, CDR1 GTSNPN and CDR2 SVGIG (reference sequence). The V and J ends lost 0 bases and 4 bases respectively, with 12 bases between them. The CDR3 totals 14 residues.

The chain couples TRBV20-1 to TRBJ2-5; possible D gene TRBD2, 5 bases. Trimming cost V 6 bases and J 5 bases, with 16 bases left between them. From germline, CDR1 is DFQATT and CDR2 SNEGSKA (reference sequence). The CDR3 runs 13 residues. The CDR3 spells CSARRTIRETQYF. The DNA for the CDR3 is TGCAGTGCGAGGAGGACCATCCGGGAGACCCAGTACTTC.